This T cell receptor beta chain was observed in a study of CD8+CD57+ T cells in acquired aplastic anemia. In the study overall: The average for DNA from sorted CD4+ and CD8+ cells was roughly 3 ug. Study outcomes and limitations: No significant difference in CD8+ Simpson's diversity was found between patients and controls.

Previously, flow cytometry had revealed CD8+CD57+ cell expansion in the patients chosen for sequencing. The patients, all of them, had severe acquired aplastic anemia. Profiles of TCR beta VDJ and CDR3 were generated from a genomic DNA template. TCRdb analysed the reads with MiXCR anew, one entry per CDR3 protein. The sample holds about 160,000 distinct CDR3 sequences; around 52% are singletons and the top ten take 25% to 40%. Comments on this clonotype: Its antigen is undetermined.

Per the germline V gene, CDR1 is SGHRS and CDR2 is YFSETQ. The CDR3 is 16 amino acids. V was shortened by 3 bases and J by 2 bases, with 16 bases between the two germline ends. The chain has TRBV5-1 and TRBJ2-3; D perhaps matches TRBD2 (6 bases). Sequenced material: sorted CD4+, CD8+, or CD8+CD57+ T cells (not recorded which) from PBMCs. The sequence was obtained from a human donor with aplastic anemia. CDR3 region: CASSSMTRRDTDTQYF. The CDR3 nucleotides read TGCGCCAGCAGCTCTATGACTAGGAGGGACACAGATACGCAGTATTTT. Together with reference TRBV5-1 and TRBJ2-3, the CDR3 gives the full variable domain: KAGVTQTPRYLIKTRGQQVTLSCSPISGHRSVSWYQQTPGQGLQFLFEYFSETQRNKGNFPGRFSGRQFSNSRSEMNVSTLELGDSALYLCASSSMTRRDTDTQYFGPGTRLTVL.